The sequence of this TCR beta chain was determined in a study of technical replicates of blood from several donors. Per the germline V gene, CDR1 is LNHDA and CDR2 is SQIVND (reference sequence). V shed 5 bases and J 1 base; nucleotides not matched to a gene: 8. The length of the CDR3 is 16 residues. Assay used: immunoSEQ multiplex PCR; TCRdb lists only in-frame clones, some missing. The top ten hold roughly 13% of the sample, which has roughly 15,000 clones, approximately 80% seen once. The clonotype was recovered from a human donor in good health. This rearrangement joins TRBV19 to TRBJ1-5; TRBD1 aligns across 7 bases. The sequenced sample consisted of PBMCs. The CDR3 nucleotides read TGTGCCAGTAGTTTCCGGACAGGAGTGAGCAATCAGCCCCAGCATTTT. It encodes CASSFRTGVSNQPQHF.